The sequence of this T cell receptor (beta chain) was determined in a study of cytotoxic CD8 clonotypes in ibrutinib-treated CLL. V was clipped by 4 bases and J by 5 bases, with 6 bases between them. Germline CDR1 SGHDT, CDR2 YYEEEE. This CDR3 has 12 amino acids. Sequencing sought depths of 1 in 200,000 to 1 in 1 million T cells. Clones were read by immunoSEQ multiplex PCR, and TCRdb kept only the in-frame ones, dropping some. The sample shows about 310,000 clones, around four fifths of them seen only once. The gene calls are TRBV5-6 and TRBJ2-2; no definite D call. The sample consisted of PBMCs, taken before ibrutinib treatment. The sequence derives from a human donor with chronic lymphocytic leukemia. This CDR3 is CASSMRTGELFF. The CDR3 DNA follows: TGTGCCAGCAGCATGCGAACCGGGGAGCTGTTTTTT.